This passage covers 10 T cell receptor beta chains from one sample sequenced in a study of breast tumors, draining lymph nodes, adjacent tissues. TCRdb recomputed calls from the multiplex PCR reads with MiXCR, one row per CDR3 protein. Of under 110,000 distinct CDR3 sequences listed, more than 25% are singletons. Breast cancer patients provided tissue from their axillary draining lymph nodes. Sequenced input: axillary lymph node tissue. These receptors were taken from a female donor with breast cancer. Some clones in this sample may be carry-over from other donors' samples.

DNA for the CDR3: TGCAGTGCTGGAGGGACTAGCGGGAGAATAGACAAAAACATTCAGTACTTC. It is translated as CSAGGTSGRIDKNIQYF. The chain combines TRBV20-1 with TRBJ2-4, with 14 bases identical to TRBD2. The CDR3 runs 17 residues. With V trimmed by 5 bases and J by 3 bases, 9 bases remained unmatched. Germline CDR1 and CDR2: DFQATT and SNEGSKA (reference sequence).

The CDR3 loop is CATSQGVGRNQPQHF. The DNA of the CDR3 is TGTGCCACCAGCCAAGGCGTTGGCAGGAATCAGCCCCAGCATTTT. V usage is TRBV15 and J usage is TRBJ1-5; D is ambiguous. The CDR3 runs 15 residues. V lost 5 bases and J lost 4, with 15 bases in between. Germline V gene data show CDR1 as LNHNV and CDR2 as YYDKDF (reference sequence).

The V call is TRBV14, the J call TRBJ2-1; perhaps TRBD2 as D (5 bases). The CDR3 extends over 14 amino acids. Trimming removed 1 base from V and 8 bases from J, with 12 bases in between. The germline CDR1 and CDR2 sequences are SGHDN and FVKESK. CDR3 bases: TGTGCCAGCAGCCAAGGGAGGCTAGCCCATGAGCAGTTCTTC. This codes for CASSQGRLAHEQFF. The full variable domain, rest sourced from reference TRBV14 and TRBJ2-1, is EAGVTQFPSHSVIEKGQTVTLRCDPISGHDNLYWYRRVMGKEIKFLLHFVKESKQDESGMPNNRFLAERTGGTYSTLKVQPAELEDSGVYFCASSQGRLAHEQFFGPGTRLTVL.

The genes are TRBV20-1 and TRBJ2-7, with D possibly matching TRBD2 (6 bases). This CDR3 has 14 amino acids. Germline V CDR1 and CDR2: DFQATT, SNEGSKA (reference sequence). The germline V and J ends were trimmed by 4 bases and 7 bases, with 20 bases remaining between them. The chain's CDR3 is CSANQGLRDGEQYF. DNA for the CDR3: TGCAGTGCTAACCAGGGACTGCGAGATGGGGAGCAGTACTTC.

The sample holds many counts of this clonotype. Germline and junction disagree at one end, which may indicate a read error. V usage is TRBV7-7 and J usage is TRBJ2-5, with D hard to call. Germline-derived CDR1 and CDR2 are SSHAT and FNYEAQ (reference sequence). The CDR3 extends over 15 amino acids. CDR3 amino acids: CASSSHVGRRETQYF. CDR3 DNA sequence: TGTGCTAGCAGCTCCCACGTAGGGCGACGGGAGACCCAGTACTTC.

The V and J genes are TRBV10-2 and TRBJ2-7, with 16 bases fitting TRBD2. CDR1 is WSHSY and CDR2 is SAAADI in the germline V gene. CDR3 size: 19 residues. With 2 bases clipped from V and 3 bases from J, the junction kept 10 bases outside the gene matches. For the CDR3, the DNA is TGCGCCAGCAGTGAGCTTGGGACTAGCGGGAGGGCTGCATACTACGAGCAGTACTTC. Its translation: CASSELGTSGRAAYYEQYF.

This clonotype showed up many times. This chain links TRBV13 with TRBJ2-2; 7 positions agree with TRBD2. This CDR3 is 16 amino acids long. The junction had 7 bases not matched to a gene; V was cut back by 0 bases and J by 6 bases. Germline assignment: CDR1 PRHDT and CDR2 FYEKMQ (reference sequence). The CDR3 DNA reads TGTGCCAGCAGCTTAGGCCTAGCGGTGGGCGCCGGGGAGCTGTTTTTT. As protein: CASSLGLAVGAGELFF.

At least ten counts were recorded for this clonotype. V usage is TRBV24-1 and J usage is TRBJ2-1; D is possibly TRBD2 (5 bases). The CDR3 consists of 13 residues. Germline lookup yields CDR1 KGHDR and CDR2 SFDVKD. V was pared by 3 bases and J by 8 bases, with 10 bases between. The CDR3 DNA reads as TGTGCCACCAGTGATCCGACCGGGGATGAGCAGTTCTTC. Protein: CATSDPTGDEQFF.

The V gene is TRBV6-5, the J gene TRBJ1-4; weak D call: TRBD1 (5 bases). The end of the DNA is better explained by TRBJ1-1, so the J call may be wrong. Looked up from germline, CDR1 is MNHEY and CDR2 is SVGAGI. The CDR3 contains 12 residues. The CDR3: CASNTPGGEAFF. Here the CDR3 DNA reads TGTGCCAGCAATACCCCCGGGGGTGAAGCTTTCTTT.

Regarding this clonotype: This may stem from a read error, because a much larger clone lies one nucleotide away. The genes are TRBV27 and TRBJ2-7; 10 nucleotides line up with TRBD2. The V gene end was trimmed by 2 bases and the J gene end by 4 bases; junction bases not matched to a gene: 11. The CDR3 spans 17 residues. Germline CDR1 and CDR2: MNHEY and SMNVEV (reference sequence). This CDR3 is CASSLIETSGWRYEQYF. In nucleotides, the CDR3 is TGTGCCAGCAGTTTAATTGAGACTAGCGGGTGGAGGTACGAGCAGTACTTC.